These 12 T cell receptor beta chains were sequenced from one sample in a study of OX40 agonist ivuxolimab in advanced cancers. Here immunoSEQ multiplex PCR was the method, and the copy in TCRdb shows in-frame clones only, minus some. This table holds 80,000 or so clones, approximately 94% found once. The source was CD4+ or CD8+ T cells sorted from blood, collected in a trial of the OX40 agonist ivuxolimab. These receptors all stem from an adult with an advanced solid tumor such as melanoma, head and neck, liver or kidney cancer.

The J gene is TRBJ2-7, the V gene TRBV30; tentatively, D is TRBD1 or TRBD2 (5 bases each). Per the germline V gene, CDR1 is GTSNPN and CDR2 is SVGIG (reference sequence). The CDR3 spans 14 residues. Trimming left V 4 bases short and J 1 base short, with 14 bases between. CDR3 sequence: CAWTTPGPSYEQYF. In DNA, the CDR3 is TGTGCCTGGACTACTCCGGGACCGTCCTACGAGCAGTACTTC. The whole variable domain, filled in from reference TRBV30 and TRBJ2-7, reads SQTIHQWPATLVQPVGSPLSLECTVEGTSNPNLYWYRQAAGRGLQLLFYSVGIGQISSEVPQNLSASRPQDRQFILSSKKLLLSDSGFYLCAWTTPGPSYEQYFGPGTRLTVT.

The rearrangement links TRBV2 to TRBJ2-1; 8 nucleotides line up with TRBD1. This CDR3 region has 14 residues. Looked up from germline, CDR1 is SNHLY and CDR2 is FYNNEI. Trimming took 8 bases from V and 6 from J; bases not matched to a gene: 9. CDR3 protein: CASRGTGDFNEQFF. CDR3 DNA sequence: TGTGCCAGCCGCGGGACAGGAGACTTCAATGAGCAGTTCTTC.

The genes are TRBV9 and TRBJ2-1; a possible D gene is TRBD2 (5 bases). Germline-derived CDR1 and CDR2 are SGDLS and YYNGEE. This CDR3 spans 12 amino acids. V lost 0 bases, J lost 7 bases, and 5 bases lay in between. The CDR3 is CASSVAGNEQFF. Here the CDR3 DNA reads TGTGCCAGCAGCGTAGCGGGGAATGAGCAGTTCTTC.

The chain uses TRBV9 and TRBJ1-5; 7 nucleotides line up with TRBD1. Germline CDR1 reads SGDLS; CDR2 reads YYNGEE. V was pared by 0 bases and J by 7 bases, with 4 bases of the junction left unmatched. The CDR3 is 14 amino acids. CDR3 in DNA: TGTGCCAGCAGCGTAGGACAGGGTGGGCAGCCCCAGCATTTT. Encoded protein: CASSVGQGGQPQHF.

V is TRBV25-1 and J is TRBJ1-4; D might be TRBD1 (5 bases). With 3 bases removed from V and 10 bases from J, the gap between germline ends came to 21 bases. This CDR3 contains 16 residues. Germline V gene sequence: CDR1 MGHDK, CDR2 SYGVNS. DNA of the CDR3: TGTGCCAGCAGTGACCCCGTCGGTCAGGCGAGGGGAAAACTGTTTTTT. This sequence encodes CASSDPVGQARGKLFF.

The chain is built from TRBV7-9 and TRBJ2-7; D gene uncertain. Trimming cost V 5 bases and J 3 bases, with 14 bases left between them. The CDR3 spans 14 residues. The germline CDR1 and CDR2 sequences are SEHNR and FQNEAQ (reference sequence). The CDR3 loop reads CASSTGPGFYEQYF. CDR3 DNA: TGTGCCAGCAGCACCGGTCCGGGTTTCTACGAGCAGTACTTC.

CDR3 sequence reads: CASLGLLNTEAFF. In nucleotides, the CDR3 is TGTGCCAGCCTAGGGCTGTTGAACACTGAAGCTTTCTTT. The chain couples TRBV6-5 to TRBJ1-1; D is unclear. The CDR3 loop spans 13 amino acids. The V end was cut by 8 bases, the J end by 0 bases, with 10 bases between. The germline CDR1 and CDR2 sequences are MNHEY and SVGAGI.

The CDR3, as DNA: TGTGCCAGCAGTTTTTCTGGGTTAGCAGATACGCAGTATTTT. This encodes CASSFSGLADTQYF. The V gene is TRBV6-5, the J gene TRBJ2-3; D is undetermined. CDR1 is MNHEY, CDR2 SVGAGI, per germline. Deletions cut 4 bases from V and 4 bases from J, with 12 bases between. This CDR3 contains 14 residues.

The CDR3: CASSANFKQGNTEAFF. DNA for the CDR3: TGTGCCAGCAGCGCGAATTTTAAACAGGGGAACACTGAAGCTTTCTTT. The rearrangement uses TRBV9 and TRBJ1-1; maybe TRBD1 (6 bases). The ends were cut back, 3 bases at V and 1 base at J, with 16 bases in the middle. This CDR3 has 16 residues. Germline CDR1 SGDLS, CDR2 YYNGEE.

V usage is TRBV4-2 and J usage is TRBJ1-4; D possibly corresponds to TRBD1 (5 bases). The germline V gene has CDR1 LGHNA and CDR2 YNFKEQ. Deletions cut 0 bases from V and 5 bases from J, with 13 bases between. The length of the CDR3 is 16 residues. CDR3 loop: CASSQEGPYANEKLFF. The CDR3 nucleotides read TGTGCCAGCAGCCAAGAGGGGCCATACGCCAATGAAAAACTGTTTTTT.

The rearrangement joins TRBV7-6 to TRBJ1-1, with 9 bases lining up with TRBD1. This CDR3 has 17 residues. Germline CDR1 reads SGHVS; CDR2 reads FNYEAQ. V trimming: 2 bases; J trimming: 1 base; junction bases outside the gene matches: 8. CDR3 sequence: CASSLFVQQGANTEAFF. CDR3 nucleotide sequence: TGTGCCAGCAGCTTATTCGTTCAACAGGGGGCGAACACTGAAGCTTTCTTT. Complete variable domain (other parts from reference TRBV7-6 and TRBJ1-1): GAGVSQSPRYKVTKRGQDVALRCDPISGHVSLYWYRQALGQGPEFLTYFNYEAQQDKSGLPNDRFSAERPEGSISTLTIQRTEQRDSAMYRCASSLFVQQGANTEAFFGQGTRLTVV.

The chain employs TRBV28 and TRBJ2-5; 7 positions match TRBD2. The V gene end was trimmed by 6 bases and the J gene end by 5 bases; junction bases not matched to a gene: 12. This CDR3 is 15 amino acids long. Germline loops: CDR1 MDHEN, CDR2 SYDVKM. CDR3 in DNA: TGTGCCAGCAGCCGCAGACTGTCGCGGGAGGAGACCCAGTACTTC. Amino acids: CASSRRLSREETQYF.